This T cell receptor beta chain was sequenced during a study of OX40 agonist ivuxolimab in advanced cancers. At the level of the study: The diagnoses of dose-escalation patients were hepatocellular carcinoma, melanoma, renal cell or head and neck cancer. Findings of the study overall: Expanded clones were, on average, more numerous among CD8+ T cells than CD4+. The CD4+ and CD8+ T cells in the blood had expanded clonally by week 6 at 0.1 to 3.0 mg/kg.

Trimming took 7 bases from V and 10 from J; bases not matched to a gene: 11. The CDR3 is 15 residues long. Per germline, CDR1 SNHLY and CDR2 FYNNEI. Libraries were prepared by immunoSEQ multiplex PCR; TCRdb keeps only in-frame clonotypes and omits some of them. This table holds about 55,000 clones, 75% to 90% found once. Enrollment shut out patients with autoimmune disease history or systemic immunosuppression. The sample holds one count of this clone. Its antigen remains unknown. This receptor was identified in an adult with an advanced solid tumor such as melanoma, head and neck, liver or kidney cancer. This rearrangement joins TRBV2 to TRBJ1-4, with 11 bases identical to TRBD1. The source material was CD4+ or CD8+ T cells sorted from blood, sampled in a trial of the OX40 agonist ivuxolimab. CDR3 DNA sequence: TGTGCCAGCACTGGACAGGGGGCGCGGGCCGGAAAACTGTTTTTT. Translation: CASTGQGARAGKLFF.